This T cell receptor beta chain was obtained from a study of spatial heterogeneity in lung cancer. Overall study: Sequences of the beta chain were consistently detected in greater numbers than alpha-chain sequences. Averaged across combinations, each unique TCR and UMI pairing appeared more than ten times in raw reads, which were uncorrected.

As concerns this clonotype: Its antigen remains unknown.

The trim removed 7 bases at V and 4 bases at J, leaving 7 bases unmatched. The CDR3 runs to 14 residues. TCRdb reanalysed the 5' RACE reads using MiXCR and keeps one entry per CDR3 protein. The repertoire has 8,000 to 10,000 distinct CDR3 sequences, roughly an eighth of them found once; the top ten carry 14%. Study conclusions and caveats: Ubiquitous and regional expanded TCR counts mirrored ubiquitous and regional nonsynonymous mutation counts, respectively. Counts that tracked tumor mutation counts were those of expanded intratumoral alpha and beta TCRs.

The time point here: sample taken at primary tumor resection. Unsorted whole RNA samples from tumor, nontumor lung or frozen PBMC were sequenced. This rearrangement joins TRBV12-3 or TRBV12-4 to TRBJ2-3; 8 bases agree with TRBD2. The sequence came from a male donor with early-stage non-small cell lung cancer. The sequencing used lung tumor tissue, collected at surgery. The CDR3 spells CASNLGTRADTQYF. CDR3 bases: TGTGCCAGCAACCTGGGGACTAGAGCAGATACGCAGTATTTT.